The 26 T cell receptor beta chains presented below share a single source sample, sequenced in a study of T cell responses to AZD1222 COVID-19 vaccine. TCRdb's table, derived via immunoSEQ multiplex PCR, lists solely in-frame clones and lacks some. The sample comprises tens of thousands of clones, approximately 90% of which are singletons, and approximately 2.4% rests with the top ten. Material: peripheral blood, obtained 28 days after the second AZD1222 dose. These receptors were obtained from an adult who received the AZD1222 COVID-19 vaccine.

In DNA form, the CDR3 reads TGCGCCAGCAGCTCTAAACCCCAGGGGGCGATGACTGAAGCTTTCTTT. Amino acids: CASSSKPQGAMTEAFF. The chain uses TRBV5-1 and TRBJ1-1, with 8 bases identical to TRBD1. The germline V gene has CDR1 SGHRS and CDR2 YFSETQ. The CDR3 consists of 16 residues. The J segment lost 5 bases and the V segment lost 3 bases, leaving 12 bases of the junction unmatched.

The V and J genes are TRBV24-1 and TRBJ2-1, with no clear D. The germline V gene encodes CDR1 KGHDR and CDR2 SFDVKD. Trimming stripped 7 bases from V and 8 bases from J, with 14 bases between. The CDR3 is made up of 13 amino acids. In nucleotides, the CDR3 is TGTGCCACCAGCCCCGATTCGGTGGATGAGCAGTTCTTC. This gives the protein CATSPDSVDEQFF.

The chain combines TRBV7-8 with TRBJ1-5; D uncertain. Per the germline V gene, CDR1 is SGHVS and CDR2 is FQNEAQ. The CDR3 loop spans 14 amino acids. Trimming pared 1 base from V and 9 bases from J, leaving 13 bases between. This CDR3 reads CASSLGDGSGPQHF. As DNA, the CDR3 is TGTGCCAGCAGCTTAGGAGACGGGTCGGGGCCCCAGCATTTT.

The chain links TRBV18 to TRBJ2-1; 7 positions agree with TRBD2. V was clipped by 3 bases and J by 5 bases; unmatched bases: 13. This CDR3 contains 17 residues. Per germline, CDR1 KGHSH and CDR2 LQKENI. The CDR3 DNA reads TGTGCCAGCTCACCGCTCCCCGGCGGGAGTTCCCACAATGAGCAGTTCTTC. Translated: CASSPLPGGSSHNEQFF.

V is TRBV7-9 and J is TRBJ2-7; TRBD2 aligns across 9 bases. Per the germline V gene, CDR1 is SEHNR and CDR2 is FQNEAQ (reference sequence). The junction had 8 bases not matched to a gene; V was cut back by 5 bases and J by 3 bases. This CDR3 spans 15 amino acids. The CDR3 reads CASSPGLAGYYEQYF. Here the CDR3 DNA reads TGTGCCAGCAGCCCCGGGCTAGCGGGGTACTACGAGCAGTACTTC.

V gene TRBV19 combines with J gene TRBJ2-7; 12 bases agree with TRBD1. The V and J ends lost 4 bases and 6 bases, in that order; junction bases with no gene match: 4. Looked up from germline, CDR1 is LNHDA and CDR2 is SQIVND (reference sequence). This CDR3 contains 14 residues. CDR3 residues: CASSRGQGAGEQYF. The CDR3 bases are TGTGCCAGTAGTAGGGGACAGGGGGCCGGCGAGCAGTACTTC.

V is TRBV27 and J is TRBJ2-7, with D possibly being TRBD1 (7 bases). V lost 6 bases and J 3 bases, leaving 12 bases between the germline ends. Looked up from germline, CDR1 is MNHEY and CDR2 is SMNVEV (reference sequence). The CDR3 sequence is 13 residues long. CDR3 region: CASRRDSFYEQYF. DNA for the CDR3: TGTGCCAGCAGGCGGGACAGCTTCTACGAGCAGTACTTC.

V usage is TRBV4-1 and J usage is TRBJ1-1, with 8 bases matching TRBD1. Germline V gene lookup returns CDR1 MGHRA and CDR2 YSYEKL. The CDR3 loop spans 15 amino acids. V gave up 4 bases and J gave up 1 base; unmatched junction bases: 5. DNA of the CDR3: TGCGCCAGCAGCCGCGGACAGGGCGGGAACACTGAAGCTTTCTTT. Translating it yields CASSRGQGGNTEAFF.

The rearrangement uses TRBV7-9 and TRBJ1-4; D not certain. Germline CDR1 SEHNR, CDR2 FQNEAQ (reference sequence). The V gene lost 4 bases and the J gene lost 0 bases, with 12 bases spanning the gap. The CDR3 loop spans 16 amino acids. Written as DNA, the CDR3 is TGTGCCAGCAGCTCCGGACTAATCTCAACTAATGAAAAACTGTTTTTT. Translating it yields CASSSGLISTNEKLFF.

The CDR3 coding sequence is TGTGCCAGCAGCCCCGGGACAGCCGGAAACACCATATATTTT. Residues: CASSPGTAGNTIYF. The V and J genes are TRBV3-1 (or the pseudogene TRBV3-2) and TRBJ1-3; 7 positions match TRBD1. The CDR3 runs 14 residues. Germline-derived CDR1 and CDR2 are LGHDT and YNNKEL (reference sequence). V gave up 4 bases and J gave up 4 bases; unmatched junction bases: 4.

This clone was observed a single time. This chain connects TRBV24-1 to TRBJ2-1, with 8 bases aligning to TRBD2. With V trimmed by 4 bases and J by 2 bases, 9 bases remained unmatched. Germline assignment: CDR1 KGHDR and CDR2 SFDVKD. The CDR3 covers 17 residues. This CDR3 is CATSDWTSRRPYNEQFF. CDR3 nucleotides: TGTGCCACCAGTGACTGGACTAGCAGGCGTCCCTACAATGAGCAGTTCTTC.

The V gene is TRBV28, the J gene TRBJ1-2; D uncertain. V shed 3 bases and J shed 2 bases, with 16 bases lying between them. CDR1 is MDHEN and CDR2 is SYDVKM in the germline V gene. The CDR3 consists of 16 residues. The CDR3 DNA follows: TGTGCCAGCAGTTTTATGGCCCGGGGAGGCAACTATGGCTACACCTTC. It is translated as CASSFMARGGNYGYTF.

V is TRBV5-6 and J is TRBJ2-7; TRBD2 might be the D (6 bases). This CDR3 region has 14 residues. V gave up 4 bases and J gave up 7 bases, with 18 bases separating them. Germline V CDR1 and CDR2: SGHDT, YYEEEE. The CDR3 region is CASSQGLLGGEQYF. For the CDR3, the DNA is TGTGCCAGCAGCCAAGGGTTACTTGGAGGGGAGCAGTACTTC.

J is TRBJ2-7 and V is TRBV5-6; D call uncertain. V was cut by 3 bases and J by 2 bases, with 9 bases left in between. Germline assignment: CDR1 SGHDT and CDR2 YYEEEE. This CDR3 region has 13 residues. CDR3 region: CASSSTGTYEQYF. CDR3 in DNA: TGTGCCAGCAGCTCCACCGGTACCTACGAGCAGTACTTC.

J is TRBJ2-5 and V is TRBV5-6, with TRBD2 identical over 8 bases. The ends lost 0 bases at V and 5 bases at J; junction bases unmatched: 6. In germline, CDR1 is SGHDT, CDR2 YYEEEE. The CDR3 contains 15 residues. DNA of the CDR3: TGTGCCAGCAGCTTGGCACTAGCGGCAACGGAGACCCAGTACTTC. It codes for CASSLALAATETQYF.

The chain uses TRBV29-1 and TRBJ2-1, with 8 bases fitting TRBD1. The CDR3 loop spans 15 amino acids. V trimming: 6 bases; J trimming: 0 bases; junction bases outside the gene matches: 7. Germline CDR1 SQVTM, CDR2 ANQGSEA. CDR3 loop: CSVVNRGISYNEQFF. The CDR3 region has the DNA TGCAGCGTAGTCAACAGGGGGATCTCCTACAATGAGCAGTTCTTC.

The chain joins TRBV28 to TRBJ1-1; the D is unclear. Germline CDR1 reads MDHEN; CDR2 reads SYDVKM. This CDR3 is built from 16 residues. The V and J ends lost 2 bases and 0 bases respectively, with 13 bases between them. The CDR3 nucleotides are TGTGCCAGCAGTTTACAAACCGGGATAATGAACACTGAAGCTTTCTTT. Translated, it gives CASSLQTGIMNTEAFF.

This rearrangement joins TRBV7-6 to TRBJ2-5, with D possibly matching TRBD2 (6 bases). This CDR3 spans 15 amino acids. Looked up from germline, CDR1 is SGHVS and CDR2 is FNYEAQ. Trimming pared 0 bases from V and 4 bases from J, leaving 12 bases between. The CDR3 nucleotides read TGTGCCAGCAGCTTAGCGCGGGGCAGGCCAGAGACCCAGTACTTC. It specifies CASSLARGRPETQYF. The full variable domain, completed using reference TRBV7-6 and TRBJ2-5, is GAGVSQSPRYKVTKRGQDVALRCDPISGHVSLYWYRQALGQGPEFLTYFNYEAQQDKSGLPNDRFSAERPEGSISTLTIQRTEQRDSAMYRCASSLARGRPETQYFGPGTRLLVL.

This chain joins TRBV9 and TRBJ2-3; D is uncertain. V shed 3 bases and J shed 1 base, with 12 bases lying between them. Germline V lookup: CDR1 SGDLS, CDR2 YYNGEE. The CDR3 is made up of 15 amino acids. The CDR3 reads CASSGEFTGTDTQYF. The CDR3 DNA sequence: TGTGCCAGCAGCGGAGAGTTTACGGGCACAGATACGCAGTATTTT.

The chain uses TRBV10-3 and TRBJ2-3, with D perhaps TRBD1 (6 bases). Germline CDR1 and CDR2: ENHRY and SYGVKD. Trimming took 10 bases from V and 4 from J, leaving 15 bases between them. The CDR3 is 13 residues long. CDR3: CATMTGLSDTQYF. CDR3 nucleotide sequence: TGTGCCACTATGACAGGCTTATCAGATACGCAGTATTTT.

J is TRBJ1-1 and V is TRBV2, with no clear D. The length of the CDR3 is 14 residues. V lost 4 bases and J 0 bases, leaving 9 bases between the germline ends. Germline V CDR1 and CDR2: SNHLY, FYNNEI. The CDR3 spells CASSGRRVNTEAFF. Here the CDR3 DNA reads TGTGCCAGCAGTGGCAGACGGGTGAACACTGAAGCTTTCTTT.

The rearrangement joins TRBV7-9 to TRBJ1-1, with TRBD1 identical over 7 bases. This CDR3 region has 16 residues. V was pared by 5 bases and J by 3 bases, with 12 bases of the junction left unmatched. Germline V CDR1 and CDR2: SEHNR, FQNEAQ (reference sequence). The chain's CDR3 is CASSPIRGDRDTEAFF. As DNA, the CDR3 is TGTGCCAGCAGCCCAATCAGGGGGGATCGGGACACTGAAGCTTTCTTT. Filled out from reference TRBV7-9 and TRBJ1-1, the complete variable domain reads DTGVSQNPRHKITKRGQNVTFRCDPISEHNRLYWYRQTLGQGPEFLTYFQNEAQLEKSRLLSDRFSAERPKGSFSTLEIQRTEQGDSAMYLCASSPIRGDRDTEAFFGQGTRLTVV.

The chain has TRBV9 and TRBJ2-1; 8 bases are shared with TRBD2. This CDR3 spans 15 amino acids. Germline CDR1 and CDR2: SGDLS and YYNGEE. Losses at the gene ends were 4 bases for V and 9 bases for J; bases not matched to a gene: 12. The CDR3 region is CASSPSSVGGGEQFF. CDR3 sequence (DNA): TGTGCCAGCAGCCCCAGCAGCGTCGGGGGGGGTGAGCAGTTCTTC.

The V and J genes are TRBV4-1 and TRBJ2-7; 8 bases are a match to TRBD2. CDR3 length: 16 amino acids. Losses at the gene ends were 3 bases for V and 0 bases for J; bases not matched to a gene: 7. The germline gives CDR1 MGHRA, CDR2 YSYEKL. CDR3 loop: CASSQGVLAASYEQYF. The DNA of the CDR3 is TGCGCCAGCAGCCAGGGGGTACTAGCGGCCTCCTACGAGCAGTACTTC.

The chain is built from TRBV5-1 and TRBJ1-2; 7 positions match TRBD1. Trimming took 0 bases from V and 4 from J; bases not matched to a gene: 3. CDR1 and CDR2 from the germline V gene are SGHRS and YFSETQ. CDR3 length equals 14 residues. The CDR3 sequence is CASSLETGAYGYTF. The CDR3 bases are TGCGCCAGCAGCTTGGAAACAGGGGCCTATGGCTACACCTTC.

Points on this clone: Additional DNA sequences in this sample encode the identical CDR3. This sequence joins TRBV19 and TRBJ2-3; D remains ambiguous. There are 13 residues in the CDR3. Trimming took off 5 bases at V and 2 bases at J, with 8 bases between the two ends. Germline V gene lookup returns CDR1 LNHDA and CDR2 SQIVND (reference sequence). The DNA for the CDR3 is TGTGCCAGTAGTTTCACGATCACAGATACGCAGTATTTT. It translates to CASSFTITDTQYF.